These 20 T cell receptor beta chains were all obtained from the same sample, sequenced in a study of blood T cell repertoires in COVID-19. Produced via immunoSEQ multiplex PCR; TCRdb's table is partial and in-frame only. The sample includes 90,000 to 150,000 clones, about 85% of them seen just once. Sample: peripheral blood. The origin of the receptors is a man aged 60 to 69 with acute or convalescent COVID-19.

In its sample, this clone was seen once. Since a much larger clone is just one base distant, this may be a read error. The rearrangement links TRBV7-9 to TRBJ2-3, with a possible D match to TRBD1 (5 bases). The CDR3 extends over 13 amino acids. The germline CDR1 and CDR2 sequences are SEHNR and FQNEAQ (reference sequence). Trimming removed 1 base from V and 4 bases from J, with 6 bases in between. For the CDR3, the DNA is TGTGCCAGCAGCTTAGTAGGGGCAGATACGCAGTATTTT. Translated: CASSLVGADTQYF.

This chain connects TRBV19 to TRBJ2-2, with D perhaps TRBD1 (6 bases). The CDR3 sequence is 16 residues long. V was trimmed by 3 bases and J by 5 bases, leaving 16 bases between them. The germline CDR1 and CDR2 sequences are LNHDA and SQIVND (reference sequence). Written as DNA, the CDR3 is TGTGCCAGTAGTATCCAGGGGCCACCATTTACCGGGGAGCTGTTTTTT. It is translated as CASSIQGPPFTGELFF.

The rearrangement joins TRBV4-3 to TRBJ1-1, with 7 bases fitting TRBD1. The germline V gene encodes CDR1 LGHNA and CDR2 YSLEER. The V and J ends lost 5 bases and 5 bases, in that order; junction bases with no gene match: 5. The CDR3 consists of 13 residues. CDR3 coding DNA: TGCGCCAGCAGCGCCTCAGGGGGAACTGAAGCTTTCTTT. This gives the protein CASSASGGTEAFF.

CDR3 nucleotides: TGTGCCAGCAGCGTAGGCTTTTCTAGCGGGAGCATCTACGAGCAGTACTTC. This codes for CASSVGFSSGSIYEQYF. The chain uses TRBV9 and TRBJ2-7; TRBD2 matches 10 bases. This CDR3 region has 17 residues. Trimming removed 0 bases from V and 3 bases from J; junction bases left unmatched: 9. Germline V gene data show CDR1 as SGDLS and CDR2 as YYNGEE.

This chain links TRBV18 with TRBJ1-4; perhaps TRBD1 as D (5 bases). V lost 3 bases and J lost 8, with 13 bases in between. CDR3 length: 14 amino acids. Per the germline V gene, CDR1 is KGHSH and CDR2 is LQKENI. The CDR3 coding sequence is TGTGCCAGCTCACCGGGAGGGGTAGACGAAAAACTGTTTTTT. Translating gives CASSPGGVDEKLFF.

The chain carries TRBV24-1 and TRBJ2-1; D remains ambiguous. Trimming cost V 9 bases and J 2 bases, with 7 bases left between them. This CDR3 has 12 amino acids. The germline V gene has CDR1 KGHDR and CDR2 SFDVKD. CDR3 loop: CATVSAYNEQFF. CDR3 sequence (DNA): TGTGCCACCGTAAGCGCCTACAATGAGCAGTTCTTC.

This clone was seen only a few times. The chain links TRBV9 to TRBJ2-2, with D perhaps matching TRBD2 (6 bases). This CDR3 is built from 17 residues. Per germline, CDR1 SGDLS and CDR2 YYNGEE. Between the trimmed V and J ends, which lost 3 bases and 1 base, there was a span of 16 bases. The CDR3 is CASSEPLRDGNTGELFF. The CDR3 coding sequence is TGTGCCAGCAGCGAACCTTTGCGGGACGGGAACACCGGGGAGCTGTTTTTT.

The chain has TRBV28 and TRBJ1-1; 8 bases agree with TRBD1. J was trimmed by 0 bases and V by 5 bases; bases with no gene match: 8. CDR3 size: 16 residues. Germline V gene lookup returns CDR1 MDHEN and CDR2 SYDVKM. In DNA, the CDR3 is TGTGCCAGCAGTCCGTGGACAGGGTCGGTGAACACTGAAGCTTTCTTT. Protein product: CASSPWTGSVNTEAFF.

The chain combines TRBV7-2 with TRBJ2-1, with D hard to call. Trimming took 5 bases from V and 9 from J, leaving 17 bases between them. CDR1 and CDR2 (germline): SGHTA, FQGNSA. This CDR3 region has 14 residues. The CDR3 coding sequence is TGTGCCAGCAGCCCCACGATGGGTGCGGCTGAGCAGTTCTTC. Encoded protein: CASSPTMGAAEQFF.

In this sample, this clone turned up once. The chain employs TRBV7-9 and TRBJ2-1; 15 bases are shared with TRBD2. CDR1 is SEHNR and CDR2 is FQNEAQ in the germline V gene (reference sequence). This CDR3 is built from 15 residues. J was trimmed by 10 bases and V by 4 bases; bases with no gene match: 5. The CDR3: CASSSGLAGGDEQFF. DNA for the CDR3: TGTGCCAGCAGCTCGGGACTAGCGGGAGGAGACGAGCAGTTCTTC. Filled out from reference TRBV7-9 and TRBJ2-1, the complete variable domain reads DTGVSQNPRHKITKRGQNVTFRCDPISEHNRLYWYRQTLGQGPEFLTYFQNEAQLEKSRLLSDRFSAERPKGSFSTLEIQRTEQGDSAMYLCASSSGLAGGDEQFFGPGTRLTVL.

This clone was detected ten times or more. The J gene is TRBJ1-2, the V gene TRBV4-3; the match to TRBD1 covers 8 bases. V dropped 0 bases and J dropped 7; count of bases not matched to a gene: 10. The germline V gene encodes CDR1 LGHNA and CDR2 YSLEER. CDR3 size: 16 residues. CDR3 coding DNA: TGCGCCAGCAGCCAAGATTACGGGACAGGCGATGTTGGCTACACCTTC. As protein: CASSQDYGTGDVGYTF.

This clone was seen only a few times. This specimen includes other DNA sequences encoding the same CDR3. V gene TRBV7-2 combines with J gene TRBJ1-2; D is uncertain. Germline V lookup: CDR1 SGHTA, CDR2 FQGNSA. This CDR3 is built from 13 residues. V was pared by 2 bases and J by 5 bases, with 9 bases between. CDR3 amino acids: CASSLNSPYGYTF. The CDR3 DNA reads TGTGCCAGCAGCTTAAACAGCCCTTATGGCTACACCTTC.

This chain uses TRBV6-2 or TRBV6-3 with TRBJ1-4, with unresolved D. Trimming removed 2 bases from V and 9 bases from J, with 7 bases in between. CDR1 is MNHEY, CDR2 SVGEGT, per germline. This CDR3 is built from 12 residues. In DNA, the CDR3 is TGTGCCAGCAGTTACGGGGAGAAAAAACTGTTTTTT. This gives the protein CASSYGEKKLFF.

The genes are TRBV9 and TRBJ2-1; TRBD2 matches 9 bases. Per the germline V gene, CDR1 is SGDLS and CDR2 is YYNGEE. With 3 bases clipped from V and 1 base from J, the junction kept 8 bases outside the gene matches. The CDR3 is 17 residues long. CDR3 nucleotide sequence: TGTGCCAGCAGCGCGGTAGCGGGAGACCCATCCTACAATGAGCAGTTCTTC. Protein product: CASSAVAGDPSYNEQFF.

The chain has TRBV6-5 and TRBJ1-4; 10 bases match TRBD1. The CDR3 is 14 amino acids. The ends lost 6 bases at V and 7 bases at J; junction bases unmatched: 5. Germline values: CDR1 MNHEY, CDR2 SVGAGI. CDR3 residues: CASRDRGEGEKLFF. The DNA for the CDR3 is TGTGCCAGCAGGGACAGGGGGGAAGGTGAAAAACTGTTTTTT.

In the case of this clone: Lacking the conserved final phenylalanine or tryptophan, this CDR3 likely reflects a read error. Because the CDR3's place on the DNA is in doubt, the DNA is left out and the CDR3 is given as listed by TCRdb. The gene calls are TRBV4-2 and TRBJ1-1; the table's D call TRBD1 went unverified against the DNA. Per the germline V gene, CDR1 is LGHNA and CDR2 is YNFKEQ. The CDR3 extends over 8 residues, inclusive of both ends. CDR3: CASSQGFQ.

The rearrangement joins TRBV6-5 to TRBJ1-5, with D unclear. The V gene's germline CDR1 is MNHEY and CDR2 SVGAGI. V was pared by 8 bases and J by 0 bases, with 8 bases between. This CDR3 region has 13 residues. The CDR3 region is CASRHYSNQPQHF. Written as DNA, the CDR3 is TGTGCCAGCCGGCACTATAGCAATCAGCCCCAGCATTTT.

The chain's CDR3 is CASSKTLDRLGETQYF. CDR3 coding DNA: TGTGCCAGCAGCAAGACCCTTGACAGGTTGGGGGAGACCCAGTACTTC. V and J are TRBV21-1 and TRBJ2-5; TRBD1 is the table's D call and was not checked against the DNA. TRBV21-1 is a documented pseudogene. The CDR3 is 16 amino acids.

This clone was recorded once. CDR3 region: CASSEGQGGSPLHF. CDR3 bases: TGTGCCAGCAGTGAAGGACAGGGCGGTTCACCCCTCCACTTT. The gene calls are TRBV6-4 and TRBJ1-6, with 8 bases aligning to TRBD1. This CDR3 comprises 14 residues. V lost 3 bases and J lost 9; bases outside the gene matches: 4. In germline, CDR1 is MRHNA, CDR2 SNTAGT.

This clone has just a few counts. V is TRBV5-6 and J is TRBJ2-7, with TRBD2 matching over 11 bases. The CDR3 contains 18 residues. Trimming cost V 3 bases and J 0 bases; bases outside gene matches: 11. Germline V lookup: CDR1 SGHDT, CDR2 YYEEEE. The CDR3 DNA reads TGTGCCAGCAGCTCGCTGGGGGGACTAGCGGTAGACTCCTACGAGCAGTACTTC. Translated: CASSSLGGLAVDSYEQYF.